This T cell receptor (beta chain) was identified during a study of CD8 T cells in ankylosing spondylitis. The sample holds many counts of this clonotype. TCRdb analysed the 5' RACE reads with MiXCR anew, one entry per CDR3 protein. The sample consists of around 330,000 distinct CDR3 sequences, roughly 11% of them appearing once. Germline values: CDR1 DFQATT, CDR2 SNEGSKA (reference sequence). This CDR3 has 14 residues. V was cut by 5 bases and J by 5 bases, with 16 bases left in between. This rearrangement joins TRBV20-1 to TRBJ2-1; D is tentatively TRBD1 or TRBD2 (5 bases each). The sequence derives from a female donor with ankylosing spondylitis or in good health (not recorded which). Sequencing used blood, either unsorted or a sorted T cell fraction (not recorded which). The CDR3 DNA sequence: TGCAGTGCTCGGGGCCTCTTGGCCGACAATGAGCAGTTCTTC. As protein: CSARGLLADNEQFF.